This T cell receptor beta chain was profiled in a study of cytomegalovirus exposure and HLA in healthy donors. This clone showed up just once. Vbeta (60) and Jbeta (13) primers were used in the PCR. Some clones are missing from TCRdb's copy, which holds only in-frame ones; the method was immunoSEQ multiplex PCR. The sample holds fewer than 250,000 clones; roughly three quarters are singletons and the top ten take 1.6%. J was trimmed by 7 bases and V by 6 bases; bases with no gene match: 11. The germline V gene has CDR1 MNHEY and CDR2 SVGAGI. CDR3 length equals 15 residues. Sequenced input: PBMCs. The clonotype originates from a woman aged 45-59 years in good health and CMV-seronegative. This chain uses TRBV6-5 with TRBJ1-5; 8 bases are shared with TRBD1. DNA for the CDR3: TGTGCCAGCAGACCGACAGGGGAGAGAAGGCAGCCCCAGCATTTT. As protein: CASRPTGERRQPQHF.